These 21 T cell receptor delta chains came from one sample sequenced in a study of human gamma delta and Vdelta1 T cells (dated 2018 in TCRdb). Libraries were constructed by PCR. The instrument given in TCRdb is Illumina MiSeq. TCRdb processed the public reads again with the CATT caller, after which rows with matching DNA were combined. The sample table holds about 6,400 delta-chain clones, of which 35% to 45% were seen once. The ten largest clones represent roughly 9% of the sample. The antigens for these receptors are not known. Sequencing input: Vdelta1 gamma-delta T cells from blood grown in culture (DOT cells). The sample's cell subset or site label, decoded: Delta One T cells, in vitro expanded/differentiated Vd1+ gamma-delta T cells. These receptor sequences come from a human donor in good health.

This clone has only a few counts. The chain is built from TRDV1 and TRDJ1; 7 nucleotides line up with TRDD3. Germline lookup yields CDR1 TSWWSYY and CDR2 QGS. CDR3 size: 22 residues. J gave up 0 bases and V 1 base, and 23 bases lay outside the gene matches. CDR3 loop: CALGERRTDLVGGLRYTDKLIF. For the CDR3, the DNA is TGTGCTCTTGGGGAACGGCGAACCGATCTTGTTGGGGGACTACGGTACACCGATAAACTCATCTTT.

A note on this clone: Given a much more abundant clone one base away, this may be a read error. The V gene is TRDV1, the J gene TRDJ3, with a weak D call TRDD3 (6 bases). V lost 2 bases and J lost 0, with 20 bases in between. CDR1 is TSWWSYY and CDR2 is QGS in the germline V gene. The length of the CDR3 is 21 residues. The CDR3: CALGEIAGGITSSWDTRQMFF. The CDR3 region has the DNA TGTGCTCTTGGGGAAATTGCCGGAGGGATAACGAGCTCCTGGGACACCCGACAGATGTTTTTC.

This clone was detected a few times. The chain joins TRDV1 to TRDJ1, with a weak D call TRDD3 (6 bases). Germline lookup yields CDR1 TSWWSYY and CDR2 QGS. The CDR3 runs to 15 residues. Deletions cut 4 bases from V and 0 bases from J, with 12 bases between. The CDR3 DNA reads as TGTGCTCTTGGGGTTCCTGGGGAACACACCGATAAACTCATCTTT. This translates into CALGVPGEHTDKLIF.

In its sample, this clone is large. This sample includes further DNA sequences coding for the same CDR3. The V call is TRDV1, the J call TRDJ1; 13 nucleotides line up with TRDD3. Germline assignment: CDR1 TSWWSYY and CDR2 QGS. V lost 1 base, J lost 3 bases, and 14 bases stayed unmatched. The CDR3 has 20 residues. This chain's CDR3 is CALGEPPLRYWGIRADKLIF. In nucleotides, the CDR3 is TGTGCTCTTGGGGAACCCCCCCTTCGATACTGGGGGATACGTGCCGATAAACTCATCTTT.

The rearrangement joins TRDV1 to TRDJ1; 10 nucleotides match TRDD3. The CDR3 spans 21 residues. Trimming cost V 0 bases and J 4 bases; bases outside gene matches: 20. Germline values: CDR1 TSWWSYY, CDR2 QGS. CDR3 DNA: TGTGCTCTTGGGGAACTAAACTCTCTTACTGGGGGATCTTTGGACAGCGATAAACTCATCTTT. This translates into CALGELNSLTGGSLDSDKLIF.

This clone is classed as medium-sized. This chain uses TRDV1 with TRDJ1; possible D gene TRDD3, 6 bases. This CDR3 contains 20 residues. V was clipped by 2 bases and J by 1 base, with 26 bases between them. Germline V gene sequence: CDR1 TSWWSYY, CDR2 QGS. CDR3 in DNA: TGTGCTCTTGGGGAAGCTCCGCAATGGGGGTCTAAGGGGACCACCGATAAACTCATCTTT. Translation gives CALGEAPQWGSKGTTDKLIF.

Notes on this clone: The likely explanation is a read error, given a far larger clone one base away. This sequence joins TRDV1 and TRDJ1; perhaps TRDD3 as D (5 bases). The CDR3 is made up of 22 amino acids. From germline, CDR1 is TSWWSYY and CDR2 QGS. The CDR3 DNA follows: TGTGCTCTTGGGGTATCCGTCTTACGCCCAAGGGGGGCCGGTCGGTACACCGATAAACACATCTTT. Its translation: CALGVSVLRPRGAGRYTDKHIF.

The J gene is TRDJ1, the V gene TRDV1; TRDD3 is a possible D gene (5 bases). V dropped 2 bases and J dropped 0 bases, with 25 bases sitting between them. The CDR3 is 20 amino acids. In germline, CDR1 is TSWWSYY, CDR2 QGS. CDR3 DNA sequence: TGTGCTCTTGGGGAAGACTACGTCCAAACTTACTGGCCGTACACCGATAAACTCATCTTT. Translating gives CALGEDYVQTYWPYTDKLIF.

The chain uses TRDV1 and TRDJ1; 9 positions agree with TRDD3. With 5 bases clipped from V and 4 bases from J, the junction kept 23 bases outside the gene matches. The V gene's germline CDR1 is TSWWSYY and CDR2 QGS. The CDR3 totals 20 residues. CDR3 sequence reads: CALGFFGGPLGDRPNDKLIF. CDR3 bases: TGTGCTCTTGGGTTCTTTGGGGGGCCCTTGGGGGATAGGCCCAACGATAAACTCATCTTT.

In its sample, this clone ranks as medium-sized (0.01 to 0.1%). The V and J genes are TRDV1 and TRDJ1; D is perhaps TRDD3 (6 bases). Per germline, CDR1 TSWWSYY and CDR2 QGS. With 2 bases removed from V and 0 bases from J, the gap between germline ends came to 25 bases. The CDR3 covers 20 residues. DNA for the CDR3: TGTGCTCTTGGGGAATCAGGCCGCCCGAGTTGGTGGGGGGACACCGATAAACTCATCTTT. Residues: CALGESGRPSWWGDTDKLIF.

The chain uses TRDV1 and TRDJ1, with TRDD1 as a possible D gene (6 bases). CDR3 length equals 19 residues. Trimming pared 4 bases from V and 0 bases from J, leaving 24 bases between. Germline loops: CDR1 TSWWSYY, CDR2 QGS. DNA of the CDR3: TGTGCTCTTGGGGGTCCGTTGGGCCCATTAATAGTACACACCGATAAACTCATCTTT. Its protein is CALGGPLGPLIVHTDKLIF.

The V gene is TRDV1, the J gene TRDJ1; TRDD3 agrees at 12 bases. This CDR3 is 21 amino acids long. The germline V gene encodes CDR1 TSWWSYY and CDR2 QGS. The ends lost 5 bases at V and 0 bases at J; junction bases unmatched: 19. The chain's CDR3 is CALGNRTFNTGGYPYTDKLIF. DNA of the CDR3: TGTGCTCTTGGGAACCGTACTTTCAACACTGGGGGATACCCGTACACCGATAAACTCATCTTT.

By proportion, this clone is medium-sized. The J gene is TRDJ1, the V gene TRDV1; D uncertain. Between the trimmed V and J ends, which lost 0 bases and 0 bases, there was a span of 17 bases. Germline V gene sequence: CDR1 TSWWSYY, CDR2 QGS. The CDR3 covers 18 residues. For the CDR3, the DNA is TGTGCTCTTGGGGAACTATTTCCCCCGCCAAGGTACACCGATAAACTCATCTTT. This encodes CALGELFPPPRYTDKLIF.

This clone is termed large. This chain links TRDV1 with TRDJ1; 8 bases agree with TRDD3. This CDR3 has 21 amino acids. V was clipped by 1 base and J by 0 bases; unmatched bases: 19. Germline lookup yields CDR1 TSWWSYY and CDR2 QGS. For the CDR3, the DNA is TGTGCTCTTGGGGAACGTGTCCCCGCGGGGATACCCTCTCTTTACACCGATAAACTCATCTTT. The encoded protein is CALGERVPAGIPSLYTDKLIF.

The chain links TRDV1 to TRDJ1; D is unclear. Germline lookup yields CDR1 TSWWSYY and CDR2 QGS. With 4 bases removed from V and 0 bases from J, the gap between germline ends came to 6 bases. CDR3 length equals 13 residues. This CDR3 reads CALGAWYTDKLIF. The CDR3 nucleotides read TGTGCTCTTGGGGCTTGGTACACCGATAAACTCATCTTT.

The rearrangement links TRDV1 to TRDJ1; the match to TRDD2 covers 9 bases. Germline CDR1 and CDR2: TSWWSYY and QGS. The trim removed 1 base at V and 3 bases at J, leaving 27 bases unmatched. The CDR3 runs to 23 residues. The CDR3 DNA is TGTGCTCTTGGGGAACGGTCGCCTTCCTACGACTGGGGCATATACAAAGGTGCCGATAAACTCATCTTT. Its translation: CALGERSPSYDWGIYKGADKLIF.

Concerning this clone itself: Given a much more abundant clone one base away, this may be a read error. The chain uses TRDV1 and TRDJ1, with 9 positions matching TRDD3. The CDR3 runs to 18 residues. Germline V gives CDR1 TSWWSYY, CDR2 QGS. J was trimmed by 7 bases and V by 6 bases; bases with no gene match: 21. For the CDR3, the DNA is TGTGCTCTTGGCGCCAGGCGGAGTACTGGGGGAGTTGTCTCTAAACTCATCTTT. Amino acids: CALGARRSTGGVVSKLIF.

The chain carries TRDV1 and TRDJ1, with 9 nucleotides matching TRDD3. Per the germline V gene, CDR1 is TSWWSYY and CDR2 is QGS. This CDR3 is 19 amino acids long. V was clipped by 10 bases and J by 4 bases; unmatched bases: 25. The CDR3 DNA is TGTGCTCACCACCCCAAGAAGTCATACTGGGGGACCCGCAGCGATAAACTCATCTTT. Translation: CAHHPKKSYWGTRSDKLIF.

By share, this clone ranks as medium-sized (0.01 to 0.1%). The chain combines TRDV1 with TRDJ1; 7 nucleotides align to TRDD3. The CDR3 contains 19 residues. Trimming took 0 bases from V and 0 from J; bases not matched to a gene: 13. Germline CDR1 and CDR2: TSWWSYY and QGS. The CDR3 protein is CALGELLRGIPLYTDKLIF. The CDR3 nucleotides are TGTGCTCTTGGGGAACTCCTACGGGGGATCCCGTTGTACACCGATAAACTCATCTTT.

The table lists this clone with a count of one. The chain has TRDV1 and TRDJ1, with 9 bases aligning to TRDD3. V shed 0 bases and J 4 bases; nucleotides not matched to a gene: 36. Looked up from germline, CDR1 is TSWWSYY and CDR2 is QGS. This CDR3 region has 26 residues. CDR3 DNA: TGTGCTCTTGGGGAACTCGAGGGAACCAAGCCCTCCCAGTACTGGGGGACCCCGACTTTCGGCGATAAACTCATCTTT. It yields the protein CALGELEGTKPSQYWGTPTFGDKLIF.

This clone turned up a few times. The chain links TRDV1 to TRDJ1; 7 nucleotides line up with TRDD3. This CDR3 is built from 21 residues. The junction had 19 bases not matched to a gene; V was cut back by 0 bases and J by 0 bases. Germline CDR1 and CDR2: TSWWSYY and QGS. The CDR3 is CALGELGLLPAWGTYTDKLIF. For the CDR3, the DNA is TGTGCTCTTGGGGAACTTGGCCTTCTTCCGGCTTGGGGGACTTACACCGATAAACTCATCTTT.